The rows below give T cell receptor beta chains drawn from one sample of a study of CD8+ T cells in alopecia areata. Generated by immunoSEQ multiplex PCR, the TCRdb table keeps only in-frame clones and is missing some. The sample includes about 74,000 clones, approximately 30% seen only once; the top ten take about 15%. Here the sequenced sample was CD8+ T cells sorted from blood, taken at week 4, from a patient treated with tofacitinib. These receptors all stem from a human donor with alopecia areata. The CDR3 runs from the conserved cysteine through the conserved F or W. The D gene is left open where the match is weak. Some rows have no size entry. The others give once, few or many, or a class for an expanded clone.

v_call: TRBV7-9; clone_size: few; j_call: TRBJ2-7; d_call: NA; cdr3_nt: TGTGCCAGCAGCTTAGGGGGTCCGGGAACCGAGCAGTACTTC; cdr3_aa: CASSLGGPGTEQYF
v_call: TRBV6-5; clone_size: NA; j_call: TRBJ1-5; d_call: NA; cdr3_nt: TGTGCCAGCAGTATCGGACCTACTAGCAATCAGCCCCAGCATTTT; cdr3_aa: CASSIGPTSNQPQHF
v_call: TRBV4-1; clone_size: NA; j_call: TRBJ1-5; d_call: TRBD1; cdr3_nt: TGCGCCAGCAGCCCGGGACAGGGCAGCAATCAGCCCCAGCATTTT; cdr3_aa: CASSPGQGSNQPQHF
v_call: TRBV29-1; clone_size: NA; j_call: TRBJ2-7; d_call: TRBD1; cdr3_nt: TGCAGCGTTAGGAAACAGGGGCTCGAGCAGTACTTC; cdr3_aa: CSVRKQGLEQYF
v_call: TRBV6-5; clone_size: few; j_call: TRBJ2-1; d_call: NA; cdr3_nt: TGTGCCAGCAGCAGCAGACCTCACAATGAGCAGTTCTTC; cdr3_aa: CASSSRPHNEQFF
v_call: TRBV5-1; clone_size: NA; j_call: TRBJ2-1; d_call: NA; cdr3_nt: TGCGCCAGCAGTGGAGACCACCAGTACAATGAGCAGTTCTTC; cdr3_aa: CASSGDHQYNEQFF
v_call: TRBV11-2; clone_size: NA; j_call: TRBJ2-1; d_call: NA; cdr3_nt: TGTGCCAGCAGCTTAGCTAGGAATGAGCAGTTCTTC; cdr3_aa: CASSLARNEQFF
v_call: TRBV7-9; clone_size: few; j_call: TRBJ2-2; d_call: NA; cdr3_nt: TGTGCCAGCAGCTTAGGTGGATGGGAGCTGTTTTTT; cdr3_aa: CASSLGGWELFF
v_call: TRBV29-1; clone_size: NA; j_call: TRBJ1-1; d_call: TRBD1; cdr3_nt: TGCAGCGGAGGGGGCGTATCGGGCACTGAAGCTTTCTTT; cdr3_aa: CSGGGVSGTEAFF
v_call: TRBV5-4; clone_size: NA; j_call: TRBJ2-7; d_call: NA; cdr3_nt: TGTGCCAGCAGTTTCTCTACCTACGAGCAGTACTTC; cdr3_aa: CASSFSTYEQYF
v_call: TRBV29-1; clone_size: few; j_call: TRBJ1-2; d_call: TRBD1; cdr3_nt: TGCAGCGTTGCGCCGGGACAGGGGGCGTATGGCTACACCTTC; cdr3_aa: CSVAPGQGAYGYTF
v_call: TRBV5-1; clone_size: NA; j_call: TRBJ2-5; d_call: NA; cdr3_nt: TGCGCCAGCAGCTGGGTGCAAATCCAAGAGACCCAGTACTTC; cdr3_aa: CASSWVQIQETQYF
v_call: TRBV6-1; clone_size: NA; j_call: TRBJ2-7; d_call: NA; cdr3_nt: TGTGCCAGCAGTGTGCCCACAGGGCATTATTTCGAGCAGTACTTC; cdr3_aa: CASSVPTGHYFEQYF
v_call: TRBV7-7; clone_size: once; j_call: TRBJ2-7; d_call: NA; cdr3_nt: TGTGCTAGCAGTGAGGGCGGCCCCTACGAGCAGTACTTC; cdr3_aa: CASSEGGPYEQYF
v_call: TRBV19; clone_size: NA; j_call: TRBJ2-2; d_call: NA; cdr3_nt: TGTGCCAGTAGTATCTCGTGGAGCCGGGAGCTGTTTTTT; cdr3_aa: CASSISWSRELFF
v_call: TRBV30; clone_size: few; j_call: TRBJ1-4; d_call: NA; cdr3_nt: TGTGCCTGGACACAGGGAATCGGTAATGAAAAACTGTTTTTT; cdr3_aa: CAWTQGIGNEKLFF
v_call: TRBV27; clone_size: NA; j_call: TRBJ2-5; d_call: TRBD1; cdr3_nt: TGTGCCAGCAGGGTAGGGACAGGGAGGGTTATGACGGAGACCCAGTACTTC; cdr3_aa: CASRVGTGRVMTETQYF
v_call: TRBV2; clone_size: NA; j_call: TRBJ2-7; d_call: NA; cdr3_nt: TGTGCCAGCAGTGGGACCGGGCCGGGGGCCGAGCAGTACTTC; cdr3_aa: CASSGTGPGAEQYF
v_call: TRBV9; clone_size: NA; j_call: TRBJ2-7; d_call: NA; cdr3_nt: TGTGCCAGCAGCCCGGGGACATTCCCCGAGCAGTACTTC; cdr3_aa: CASSPGTFPEQYF
v_call: TRBV4-1; clone_size: few; j_call: TRBJ2-7; d_call: TRBD1; cdr3_nt: TGCGCCAGCAGCCATCGGACAGGGCCAGGTTACGAGCAGTACTTC; cdr3_aa: CASSHRTGPGYEQYF
v_call: TRBV29-1; clone_size: NA; j_call: TRBJ1-1; d_call: NA; cdr3_nt: TGCAGCGTTGAATCCAACACTGAAGCTTTCTTT; cdr3_aa: CSVESNTEAFF
v_call: TRBV7-9; clone_size: NA; j_call: TRBJ2-3; d_call: NA; cdr3_nt: TGTGCCAGCAGCTTAGTCCCGACAGATACAGATACGCAGTATTTT; cdr3_aa: CASSLVPTDTDTQYF
v_call: TRBV9; clone_size: NA; j_call: TRBJ1-2; d_call: TRBD1; cdr3_nt: TGTGCCAGCAGCGAGACAGCCGGGACAGCTAACTTCTATGGCTACACCTTC; cdr3_aa: CASSETAGTANFYGYTF
v_call: TRBV30; clone_size: NA; j_call: TRBJ2-3; d_call: TRBD1; cdr3_nt: TGTGCCTGGACGAGGGGGGACAGGTTTTTGCAGTATTTT; cdr3_aa: CAWTRGDRFLQYF
v_call: TRBV30; clone_size: NA; j_call: TRBJ2-1; d_call: TRBD2; cdr3_nt: TGTGCCTGGAGTCCTAGCGGGAGAGAGTATGAGCAGTTCTTC; cdr3_aa: CAWSPSGREYEQFF
v_call: TRBV30; clone_size: few; j_call: TRBJ2-7; d_call: TRBD2; cdr3_nt: TGTGCCTGGGGACTAGCGGGTGTGGCCGAGCAGTACTTC; cdr3_aa: CAWGLAGVAEQYF
v_call: TRBV6-6; clone_size: once; j_call: TRBJ2-6; d_call: NA; cdr3_nt: TGTGCCAGCAGTTACGCTGGGGCCAACGTCCTGACTTTC; cdr3_aa: CASSYAGANVLTF
v_call: TRBV9; clone_size: NA; j_call: TRBJ2-3; d_call: NA; cdr3_nt: TGTGCCAGCAGCCCGACAGTCGGCACAGATACGCAGTATTTT; cdr3_aa: CASSPTVGTDTQYF
v_call: TRBV29-1; clone_size: few; j_call: TRBJ2-1; d_call: TRBD2; cdr3_nt: TGCAGCGTTGCAGCTAGCGGGAGGGGAAATGAGCAGTTCTTC; cdr3_aa: CSVAASGRGNEQFF
v_call: TRBV29-1; clone_size: few; j_call: TRBJ1-1; d_call: NA; cdr3_nt: TGCAGCGTTGATAGGAGGGCAGGCTACACTGAAGCTTTCTTT; cdr3_aa: CSVDRRAGYTEAFF
v_call: TRBV13; clone_size: few; j_call: TRBJ2-1; d_call: TRBD1; cdr3_nt: TGTGCCAGCAGCTTAGGCGGGACAGGCTACAATGAGCAGTTCTTC; cdr3_aa: CASSLGGTGYNEQFF
v_call: TRBV18; clone_size: NA; j_call: TRBJ2-5; d_call: NA; cdr3_nt: TGTGCCAGCTCATCGGACGGCCCAGCGGAGACCCAGTACTTC; cdr3_aa: CASSSDGPAETQYF
v_call: TRBV13; clone_size: NA; j_call: TRBJ2-7; d_call: TRBD1; cdr3_nt: TGTGCCAGCAGTGAAGCGCTTTCCGGGACAGGGGACCCCTACGAGCAGTACTTC; cdr3_aa: CASSEALSGTGDPYEQYF
v_call: TRBV28; clone_size: NA; j_call: TRBJ1-2; d_call: NA; cdr3_nt: TGTGCCAGCAGTTTAAATCTTAACAGCTATGGCTACACCTTC; cdr3_aa: CASSLNLNSYGYTF
v_call: TRBV4-1; clone_size: NA; j_call: TRBJ2-1; d_call: TRBD1; cdr3_nt: TGCGCCAGCAGCCAAGAGACAGGGACCTACAATGAGCAGTTCTTC; cdr3_aa: CASSQETGTYNEQFF
v_call: TRBV2; clone_size: NA; j_call: TRBJ2-7; d_call: NA; cdr3_nt: TGTGCCAGCATGAGCATGACTGACTACGAGCAGTACTTC; cdr3_aa: CASMSMTDYEQYF
v_call: TRBV19; clone_size: NA; j_call: TRBJ1-5; d_call: NA; cdr3_nt: TGTGCCAGTAGTATTTGGGCGGAGCCCCAGCATTTT; cdr3_aa: CASSIWAEPQHF
v_call: TRBV29-1; clone_size: once; j_call: TRBJ1-3; d_call: NA; cdr3_nt: TGCAGCGTTGTGTGGGGAAACACCATATATTTT; cdr3_aa: CSVVWGNTIYF
v_call: TRBV7-9; clone_size: NA; j_call: TRBJ2-1; d_call: NA; cdr3_nt: TGTGCCAGCAGCTTCTCGGGCGATGAGCAGTTCTTC; cdr3_aa: CASSFSGDEQFF
v_call: TRBV20-1; clone_size: few; j_call: TRBJ1-2; d_call: NA; cdr3_nt: TGCAGTGCTAGACAGGGTTATGGCTACACCTTC; cdr3_aa: CSARQGYGYTF